This TCR beta chain came from a study of T cells in Graves' hyperthyroidism and ophthalmopathy. Overall study context: Sampling of peripheral blood happened at initial diagnosis, prior to any treatment.

This clonotype was seen a few times. Its target is unknown. The investigators amplified TCR beta CDR3 regions from RNA transcripts. First-round RT-PCR with HTBI primers amplified the TCR CDR3 region. In TCRdb, the multiplex PCR reads were re-called with MiXCR into one record per CDR3 protein. The sample carries approximately 530,000 distinct CDR3 sequences, 16% recorded once. A lack of ophthalmopathy progression within 18 months defined stable Graves' hyperthyroidism. Study-wide points: Most expanded thyroid clonotypes above 0.001 recurred in blood.

This clonotype originated in a woman in her late teens or twenties with Graves' hyperthyroidism. The sample comprised blood.

In nucleotides, the CDR3 is TGCGCCAGCAGCTTGGTACCAGGGGGTAACTATGGCTACACCTTC. It codes for CASSLVPGGNYGYTF. V is TRBV5-1 and J is TRBJ1-2, with 7 bases matching TRBD1. CDR3 length: 15 residues. CDR1 and CDR2 (germline): SGHRS, YFSETQ. The trim removed 0 bases at V and 1 base at J, leaving 3 bases unmatched.